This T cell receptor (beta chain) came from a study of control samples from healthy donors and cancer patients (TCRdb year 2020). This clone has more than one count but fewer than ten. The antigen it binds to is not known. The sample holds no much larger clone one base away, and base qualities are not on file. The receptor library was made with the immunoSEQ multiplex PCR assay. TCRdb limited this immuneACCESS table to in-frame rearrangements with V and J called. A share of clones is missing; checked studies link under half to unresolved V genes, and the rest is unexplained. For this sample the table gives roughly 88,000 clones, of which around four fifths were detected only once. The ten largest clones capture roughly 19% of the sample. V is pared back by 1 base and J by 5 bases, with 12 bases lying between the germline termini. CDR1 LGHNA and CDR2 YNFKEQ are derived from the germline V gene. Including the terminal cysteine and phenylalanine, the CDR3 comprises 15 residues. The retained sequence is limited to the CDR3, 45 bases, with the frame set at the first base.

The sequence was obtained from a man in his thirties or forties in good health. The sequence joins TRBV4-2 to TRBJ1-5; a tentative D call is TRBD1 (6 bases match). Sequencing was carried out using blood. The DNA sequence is TGTGCCAGCAGCCAAGGCCGGGGGGCCGATCAGCCCCAGCATTTT. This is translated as CASSQGRGADQPQHF.